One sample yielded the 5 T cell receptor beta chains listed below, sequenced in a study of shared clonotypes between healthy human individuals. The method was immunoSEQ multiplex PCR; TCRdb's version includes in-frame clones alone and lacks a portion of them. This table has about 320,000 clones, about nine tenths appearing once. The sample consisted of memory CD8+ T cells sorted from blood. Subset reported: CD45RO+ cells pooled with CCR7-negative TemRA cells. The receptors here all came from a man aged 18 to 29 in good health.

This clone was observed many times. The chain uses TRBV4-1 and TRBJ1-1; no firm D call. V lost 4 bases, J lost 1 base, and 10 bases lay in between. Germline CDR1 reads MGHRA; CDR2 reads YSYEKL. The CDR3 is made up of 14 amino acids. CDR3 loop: CASSLPSRNTEAFF. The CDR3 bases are TGCGCCAGCAGCCTCCCTTCTCGGAACACTGAAGCTTTCTTT.

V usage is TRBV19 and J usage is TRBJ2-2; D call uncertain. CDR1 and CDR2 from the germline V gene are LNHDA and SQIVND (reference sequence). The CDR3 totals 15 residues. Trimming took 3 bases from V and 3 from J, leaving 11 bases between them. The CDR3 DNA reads TGTGCCAGTAGTATCTACTCCTCGCACACCGGGGAGCTGTTTTTT. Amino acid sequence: CASSIYSSHTGELFF.

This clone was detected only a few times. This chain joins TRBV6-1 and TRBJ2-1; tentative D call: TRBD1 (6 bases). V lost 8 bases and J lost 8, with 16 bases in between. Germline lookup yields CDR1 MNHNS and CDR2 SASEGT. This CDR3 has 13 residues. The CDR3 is CASEPGAGYEQFF. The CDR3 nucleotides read TGTGCCAGCGAGCCAGGGGCAGGATATGAGCAGTTCTTC.

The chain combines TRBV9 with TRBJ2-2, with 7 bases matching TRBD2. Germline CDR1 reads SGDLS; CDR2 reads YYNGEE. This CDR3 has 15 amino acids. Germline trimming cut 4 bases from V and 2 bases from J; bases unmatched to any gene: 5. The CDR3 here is CASSPSGVNTGELFF. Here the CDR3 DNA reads TGTGCCAGCAGCCCTAGCGGCGTTAACACCGGGGAGCTGTTTTTT.

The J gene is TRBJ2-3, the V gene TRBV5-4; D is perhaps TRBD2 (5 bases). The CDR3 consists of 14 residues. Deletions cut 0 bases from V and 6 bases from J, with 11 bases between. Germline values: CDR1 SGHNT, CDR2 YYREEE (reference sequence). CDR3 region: CASSLGLPGDTQYF. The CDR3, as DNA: TGTGCCAGCAGCTTGGGACTACCTGGGGATACGCAGTATTTT.